This TCR beta chain was found in a study of blood T cell repertoires in COVID-19. Study-wide background: Sources were T cells, B-cell-depleted T cells, or PBMCs; the material itself was cDNA or gDNA.

Clones were read by immunoSEQ multiplex PCR, and TCRdb kept only the in-frame ones, dropping some. The sample lists some 490,000 clones, approximately 90% occurring once. Participant ages covered roughly 18 to 89 years across 24 US areas. Clinical history reported by participants formed the basis on which cohorts were assigned. The clonotype originates from a woman aged 55 to 70 who had recovered from COVID-19. The sample was PBMCs or T cells enriched from blood (not recorded which).

The CDR3 protein is CASSGRSWRAGSGANVLTF. CDR3 in DNA: TGTGCCAGCAGCGGAAGATCATGGAGGGCGGGCTCTGGGGCCAACGTCCTGACTTTC. The chain combines TRBV28 with TRBJ2-6; the D gene is possibly TRBD2 (6 bases). CDR1 and CDR2 from the germline V gene are MDHEN and SYDVKM. Trimming left V 6 bases short and J 0 bases short, with 21 bases between. The CDR3 consists of 19 residues. The whole variable domain, filled in from reference TRBV28 and TRBJ2-6, reads DVKVTQSSRYLVKRTGEKVFLECVQDMDHENMFWYRQDPGLGLRLIYFSYDVKMKEKGDIPEGYSVSREKKERFSLILESASTNQTSMYLCASSGRSWRAGSGANVLTFGAGSRLTVL.